This T cell receptor beta chain is from a study of control samples from healthy donors and cancer patients. Germline lookup yields CDR1 GTSNPN and CDR2 SVGIG (reference sequence). The CDR3 is 14 amino acids. Trimming removed 2 bases at V and 7 bases at J, with 15 bases between. The table came from immunoSEQ multiplex PCR; TCRdb's copy has only in-frame clones and leaves some out. The profile shows tens of thousands of clones, approximately 93% of them singletons. The chain recombines TRBV30 with TRBJ1-3, with D tentatively TRBD1 (5 bases). Input material: blood. The source is a woman in her 30s in good health. The CDR3 spells CAWSSHRSRNTIYF. The CDR3, as DNA: TGTGCCTGGAGTTCACACAGGTCCCGGAACACCATATATTTT.